This entry features one T cell receptor (beta chain) sequence. The data originate from a study of cytomegalovirus exposure and HLA in healthy donors. Trimming took off 3 bases at V and 0 bases at J, with 5 bases between the two ends. The CDR3 is 14 residues long. From germline, CDR1 is SGHTA and CDR2 FQGNSA. PCR was performed using 60 Vbeta and 13 Jbeta primers. Here immunoSEQ multiplex PCR was the method, and the copy in TCRdb shows in-frame clones only, minus some. The profile shows about 93,000 clones, around 77% of them singletons. The rearrangement uses TRBV7-2 and TRBJ1-4; D remains unclear. Material for sequencing was PBMCs. The origin of this receptor is a young man in good health and CMV-seronegative. In DNA, the CDR3 is TGTGCCAGCAGCTTCCGAGCAACTAATGAAAAACTGTTTTTT. Translated, it gives CASSFRATNEKLFF.